The T cell receptor beta chain described here comes from a study of early T cells in non-severe SARS-CoV-2 infection. Findings of the study overall: VDJdb matches were skewed toward anti-spike CD8 T cell responses.

V shed 5 bases and J shed 4 bases, with 17 bases lying between them. Germline lookup yields CDR1 MGHRA and CDR2 YSYEKL. The CDR3 extends over 15 amino acids. At least ten counts were recorded for this clonotype. Antigen unknown. Unique molecular identifiers were added to individual cDNA molecules. One entry per CDR3 protein, called by TCRdb with MiXCR from the 5' RACE reads. The table includes 65,000 to 75,000 distinct CDR3 sequences, 13% detected once. This sequence was found in an adult who was a healthcare worker with PCR-confirmed SARS-CoV-2 infection or an uninfected control (not recorded which). The rearrangement links TRBV4-1 to TRBJ1-1; no clear D gene. Sequences were obtained from whole blood. The CDR3 loop is CASSNGRDWSTEAFF. In DNA form, the CDR3 reads TGCGCCAGCAGCAACGGGAGGGATTGGAGCACTGAAGCTTTCTTT.